The clone carrying this T cell receptor (beta chain) showed up many times. Antigen unknown. This sample is part of a study of response to subunit inactivated influenza vaccine. Broader study findings: T cells newly recruited by each seasonal influenza vaccination are few, the authors suggested.

The CDR3 spans 14 residues. V lost 3 bases and J 4 bases, leaving 14 bases between the germline ends. Germline CDR1 SGHRS, CDR2 YFSETQ. TCRdb recomputed calls from the RT-PCR reads with MiXCR, one row per CDR3 protein. The data contain about half a million distinct CDR3 sequences, 25% of them singletons. The chain links TRBV5-1 to TRBJ2-7; TRBD2 is a possible D gene (5 bases). This sequence originates from a man over 45 who received an inactivated influenza vaccine. The sequenced sample was CD4+ T cells sorted from PBMCs, obtained roughly 5 days after vaccination. CDR3: CASSSSLEPYEQYF. In nucleotides, the CDR3 is TGCGCCAGCAGCTCCTCACTAGAACCATACGAGCAGTACTTC.